A few counts support the clone carrying this TCR beta chain. No antigen is known for it. The CDR3 length is 14 residues. The V gene lost 3 bases and the J gene lost 2 bases, with 7 bases spanning the gap. TCR beta cDNA libraries had unique molecular identifiers. TCRdb re-called the PCR reads through MiXCR, storing one row per CDR3 protein. Of a few hundred thousand distinct CDR3 sequences listed, under 55% are singletons. This record belongs to a study of post-analysis software for immune sequencing data. Study results and caveats: Several TRBV segments, TRBV5-6, TRBV5-1 and TRBV20-1 among them, were found more frequent in patients than controls.

This TCR derives from a girl between 10 and 17 years old with multiple sclerosis. The chain carries TRBV12-3 or TRBV12-4 and TRBJ2-2, with D possibly being TRBD1 or TRBD2 (5 bases each). The sample was blood. The CDR3 coding sequence is TGTGCCAGCAGTTTGGGGACCAACACCGGGGAGCTGTTTTTT. This translates into CASSLGTNTGELFF.